Each of the 9 T cell receptor beta chains below was sequenced from the same sample in a study of neurological immune-mediated disorders. TCRdb re-called the 5' RACE reads with MiXCR, one entry per CDR3 protein. The repertoire holds some 66,000 distinct CDR3 sequences, with 4.5% to 5.5% as singletons. The sequenced material came from PBMCs. The receptors were gathered from a man under 40 with multiple sclerosis.

This clonotype was observed many times. This chain's CDR3 is CAISWTDAKNIQYF. The CDR3 DNA sequence: TGTGCCATCAGTTGGACAGACGCCAAAAACATTCAGTACTTC. V and J are TRBV10-3 and TRBJ2-4, with D perhaps matching TRBD1 (6 bases). The V gene's germline CDR1 is ENHRY and CDR2 SYGVKD. CDR3 length: 14 amino acids. V was pared by 5 bases and J by 1 base, with 9 bases between.

This clonotype turned up a few times. The genes are TRBV5-1 and TRBJ1-2; 8 bases fit TRBD1. V lost 0 bases and J lost 6; bases outside the gene matches: 7. CDR1 and CDR2 (germline): SGHRS, YFSETQ. The CDR3 runs 15 residues. In DNA form, the CDR3 reads TGCGCCAGCAGCTTGGACAGGGGGGGACAGGATGGCTACACCTTC. The encoded protein is CASSLDRGGQDGYTF.

This clonotype was seen at least ten times. The chain uses TRBV20-1 and TRBJ1-2; 7 bases match TRBD1. Germline-derived CDR1 and CDR2 are DFQATT and SNEGSKA (reference sequence). CDR3 length: 14 amino acids. The V segment lost 1 base and the J segment 5 bases; nucleotides outside the gene matches: 7. The CDR3: CSARGQGRRYGYTF. The CDR3 coding sequence is TGCAGTGCTAGAGGACAGGGAAGGAGGTATGGCTACACCTTC.

The table lists this clonotype with many counts. This chain links TRBV6-5 with TRBJ1-2; 7 nucleotides align to TRBD1. The J segment lost 4 bases and the V segment lost 5 bases, leaving 7 bases of the junction unmatched. The CDR3 consists of 14 residues. Per the germline V gene, CDR1 is MNHEY and CDR2 is SVGAGI. In DNA, the CDR3 is TGTGCCAGCAGTGACCCGACAGGGACCTATGGCTACACCTTC. Translation: CASSDPTGTYGYTF.

This clonotype was seen at least ten times. The rearrangement uses TRBV4-1 and TRBJ1-1; D is undetermined. Trimming pared 3 bases from V and 0 bases from J, leaving 17 bases between. Per germline, CDR1 MGHRA and CDR2 YSYEKL. The CDR3 sequence is 17 residues long. The CDR3 sequence is CASSHPRRRLLNTEAFF. The CDR3 nucleotides read TGCGCCAGCAGCCATCCTCGGCGGAGGCTACTGAACACTGAAGCTTTCTTT.

The chain combines TRBV2 with TRBJ1-3; 10 bases are shared with TRBD1. The CDR3 has 17 amino acids. Per the germline V gene, CDR1 is SNHLY and CDR2 is FYNNEI. With 9 bases clipped from V and 0 bases from J, the junction kept 11 bases outside the gene matches. The CDR3 sequence: CASGDRGYPFSGNTIYF. The DNA for the CDR3 is TGTGCCAGTGGGGACAGGGGATATCCCTTCTCTGGAAACACCATATATTTT.

This clonotype has at least ten counts. V gene TRBV4-1 combines with J gene TRBJ1-2, with D perhaps TRBD1 (5 bases). The CDR3 contains 13 residues. Germline V gene sequence: CDR1 MGHRA, CDR2 YSYEKL. The V gene lost 6 bases and the J gene lost 4 bases, with 12 bases spanning the gap. The CDR3 bases are TGCGCCAGCAGACGAGTCGGGGGCTATGGCTACACCTTC. Translation: CASRRVGGYGYTF.

Ten or more counts support this clonotype. The chain joins TRBV27 to TRBJ2-7; D remains ambiguous. CDR1 is MNHEY and CDR2 is SMNVEV in the germline V gene (reference sequence). The CDR3 contains 15 residues. With 5 bases removed from V and 2 bases from J, the gap between germline ends came to 16 bases. The DNA for the CDR3 is TGTGCCAGCAGTCCCCTTTCGACGGATCCCTACGAGCAGTACTTC. As protein: CASSPLSTDPYEQYF.

The table lists this clonotype with many counts. The chain employs TRBV11-2 and TRBJ2-1; D possibly corresponds to TRBD2 (5 bases). This CDR3 comprises 16 residues. V lost 2 bases and J 4 bases, leaving 15 bases between the germline ends. Per germline, CDR1 SGHAT and CDR2 FQNNGV. The CDR3 coding sequence is TGTGCCAGCAGCTTATGGACGCAAGCGGAGTACAATGAGCAGTTCTTC. Protein sequence: CASSLWTQAEYNEQFF.